The TCR beta chain described here comes from a study of blood T cell repertoires in COVID-19. Overall study context: Nucleic acid was either cDNA or gDNA, and it came from T cells, B-cell-depleted T cells, or PBMCs.

V was pared by 11 bases and J by 2 bases, with 10 bases between. This CDR3 has 11 amino acids. CDR1 and CDR2 (germline): MDHEN, SYDVKM. The method was immunoSEQ multiplex PCR; TCRdb's version includes in-frame clones alone and lacks a portion of them. Seen here are some 130,000 clones, around 89% observed once, and the top ten hold about 9.3%. The sample consisted of peripheral blood. The genes are TRBV28 and TRBJ2-7; a weak D match, TRBD2 (5 bases). This receptor was identified in a man aged 45-60 years with acute or convalescent COVID-19. The CDR3 reads CAGGSTYEQYF. CDR3 nucleotides: TGTGCCGGAGGCAGTACCTACGAGCAGTACTTC.